Below are 25 T cell receptor beta chains sequenced from a single sample in a study of T cells after posttransplantation cyclophosphamide. The table came from immunoSEQ multiplex PCR; TCRdb's copy has only in-frame clones and leaves some out. The data hold approximately 3,000 clones, with under 80% observed a single time. A marrow graft followed busulfan-fludarabine conditioning, with cyclophosphamide on days +3 and +4. Sequencing used PBMCs, obtained after allogeneic stem cell transplant with posttransplant cyclophosphamide. The receptor set was obtained from a female patient aged 50-59 years who received an allogeneic stem cell transplant from a related donor, was CMV-positive, and had no GVHD. Some T cells may possibly be graft donor cells.

This chain joins TRBV4-1 and TRBJ1-5; 8 bases line up with TRBD1. The trim removed 1 base at V and 4 bases at J, leaving 3 bases unmatched. Germline lookup yields CDR1 MGHRA and CDR2 YSYEKL. The CDR3 runs 15 residues. The CDR3 spells CASSQATGENQPQHF. CDR3 nucleotides: TGCGCCAGCAGCCAAGCGACAGGGGAAAATCAGCCCCAGCATTTT.

The chain has TRBV7-2 and TRBJ2-1, with 7 nucleotides matching TRBD2. The trim removed 7 bases at V and 0 bases at J, leaving 3 bases unmatched. CDR1 is SGHTA, CDR2 FQGNSA, per germline. The CDR3 totals 14 residues. In DNA form, the CDR3 reads TGTGCCAGCACCAGGACTAGCTCCTACAATGAGCAGTTCTTC. As protein: CASTRTSSYNEQFF.

This rearrangement joins TRBV5-1 to TRBJ1-1; no clear D. There are 14 residues in the CDR3. The V and J ends lost 2 bases and 4 bases respectively, with 12 bases between them. The germline V gene has CDR1 SGHRS and CDR2 YFSETQ. The CDR3 region is CASSFGGMGTEAFF. Written as DNA, the CDR3 is TGCGCCAGCAGCTTTGGAGGGATGGGCACTGAAGCTTTCTTT. The variable domain in full, with the rest retrieved from reference TRBV5-1 and TRBJ1-1, is KAGVTQTPRYLIKTRGQQVTLSCSPISGHRSVSWYQQTPGQGLQFLFEYFSETQRNKGNFPGRFSGRQFSNSRSEMNVSTLELGDSALYLCASSFGGMGTEAFFGQGTRLTVV.

This clone has more than one count but fewer than ten. The chain has TRBV6-5 and TRBJ1-1; a possible D gene is TRBD1 (6 bases). V was trimmed by 5 bases and J by 0 bases, leaving 10 bases between them. Germline V gene sequence: CDR1 MNHEY, CDR2 SVGAGI. The CDR3 contains 14 residues. CDR3 sequence reads: CASSHTGLNTEAFF. CDR3 nucleotides: TGTGCCAGCAGTCATACAGGGTTGAACACTGAAGCTTTCTTT.

CDR3 in amino acids: CASSPLAQVNTEAFF. DNA for the CDR3: TGTGCCAGCTCCCCGTTGGCACAGGTGAACACTGAAGCTTTCTTT. J is TRBJ1-1 and V is TRBV6-5, with D tentatively TRBD1 (5 bases). The V gene lost 8 bases and the J gene lost 0 bases, with 16 bases spanning the gap. This CDR3 has 15 residues. CDR1 is MNHEY, CDR2 SVGAGI, per germline.

This chain uses TRBV19 with TRBJ1-4, with TRBD1 as a possible D gene (5 bases). CDR3 size: 14 residues. The V end lost 5 bases, the J end lost 3 bases, and 10 bases lay between the germline ends. Germline lookup yields CDR1 LNHDA and CDR2 SQIVND (reference sequence). The CDR3 region has the DNA TGTGCCAGTAGTCGCGGGACTGCTAATGAAAAACTGTTTTTT. Its translation: CASSRGTANEKLFF.

The gene calls are TRBV6-5 and TRBJ1-1; 8 bases agree with TRBD1. The germline gives CDR1 MNHEY, CDR2 SVGAGI. V dropped 6 bases and J dropped 1; count of bases not matched to a gene: 4. The CDR3 runs to 14 residues. The CDR3 DNA is TGTGCCAGCAGACCAGGGGGCCGGAACACTGAAGCTTTCTTT. Protein: CASRPGGRNTEAFF.

V is TRBV5-1 and J is TRBJ2-3, with D perhaps TRBD2 (5 bases). CDR1 SGHRS and CDR2 YFSETQ come from the germline V gene. V gave up 3 bases and J gave up 2 bases, with 10 bases separating them. The CDR3 runs to 14 residues. CDR3 DNA: TGCGCCAGCAGCTCGGGGATACCCACAGATACGCAGTATTTT. It is translated as CASSSGIPTDTQYF.

This chain joins TRBV6-6 and TRBJ2-1; D unresolved. The CDR3 is 12 amino acids. The germline CDR1 and CDR2 sequences are MNHNY and SVGAGI (reference sequence). The V end was cut by 7 bases, the J end by 8 bases, with 12 bases between. CDR3 nucleotide sequence: TGTGCCAGCAATGAGGCTGCGGATGAGCAGTTCTTC. Its protein is CASNEAADEQFF.

The chain combines TRBV4-2 with TRBJ1-1, with 8 bases matching TRBD1. Per germline, CDR1 LGHNA and CDR2 YNFKEQ. The V segment lost 1 base and the J segment 5 bases; nucleotides outside the gene matches: 6. This CDR3 is 15 amino acids long. Here the CDR3 DNA reads TGTGCCAGCAGCCAAGCAGCAGGGGGCCGTACTGAAGCTTTCTTT. Translated: CASSQAAGGRTEAFF.

Notes on this clone: A read error may produce the germline difference seen at one junction end. CDR3 in DNA: TGTACCATCAGTGCCCGCGGGAGTGTCTTCTACGAGCAGTACTTC. Protein: CTISARGSVFYEQYF. The J gene is TRBJ2-7, the V gene TRBV10-3; TRBD2 matches 7 bases. The CDR3 is made up of 15 amino acids. Germline V gene sequence: CDR1 ENHRY, CDR2 SYGVKD.

V gene TRBV7-8 combines with J gene TRBJ2-3, with 9 bases aligning to TRBD2. V dropped 5 bases and J dropped 5; count of bases not matched to a gene: 5. CDR1 is SGHVS, CDR2 FQNEAQ, per germline. The CDR3 extends over 14 amino acids. The CDR3 sequence: CASSGTSRKDTQYF. In DNA form, the CDR3 reads TGTGCCAGCAGCGGGACTAGCAGGAAAGATACGCAGTATTTT. The complete variable domain, with remaining parts taken from reference TRBV7-8 and TRBJ2-3, reads GAGVSQSPRYKVAKRGQDVALRCDPISGHVSLFWYQQALGQGPEFLTYFQNEAQLDKSGLPSDRFFAERPEGSVSTLKIQRTQQEDSAVYLCASSGTSRKDTQYFGPGTRLTVL.

The chain has TRBV5-4 and TRBJ2-2; 7 bases agree with TRBD1. Germline CDR1 SGHNT, CDR2 YYREEE (reference sequence). This CDR3 contains 14 residues. Germline trimming cut 3 bases from V and 9 bases from J; bases unmatched to any gene: 8. CDR3: CASSSEQGSRELFF. The CDR3 DNA reads TGTGCCAGCAGCTCCGAACAGGGGAGTCGGGAGCTGTTTTTT.

The chain combines TRBV18 with TRBJ2-3; D is unclear. Germline V CDR1 and CDR2: KGHSH, LQKENI. The V end lost 0 bases, the J end lost 4 bases, and 8 bases lay between the germline ends. The CDR3 is made up of 14 amino acids. This CDR3 is CASSPPQASDTQYF. The CDR3 nucleotides are TGTGCCAGCTCACCACCACAAGCGTCAGATACGCAGTATTTT.

The chain carries TRBV7-8 and TRBJ1-1; D is unresolved. This CDR3 is built from 15 residues. The germline gives CDR1 SGHVS, CDR2 FQNEAQ. The V gene lost 5 bases and the J gene lost 1 base, with 14 bases spanning the gap. The CDR3 region is CASSLIPEGNTEAFF. The CDR3 DNA is TGTGCCAGCAGCCTCATACCGGAGGGGAACACTGAAGCTTTCTTT. Drawing the rest from reference TRBV7-8 and TRBJ1-1, the complete variable domain is GAGVSQSPRYKVAKRGQDVALRCDPISGHVSLFWYQQALGQGPEFLTYFQNEAQLDKSGLPSDRFFAERPEGSVSTLKIQRTQQEDSAVYLCASSLIPEGNTEAFFGQGTRLTVV.

This clone came up a few times. The CDR3 region has the DNA TGTGCCAGTAGTATGCAGCGTACGCAGTATTTT. Translated: CASSMQRTQYF. The chain employs TRBV19 and TRBJ2-3; no clear D. This CDR3 is built from 11 residues. Germline-derived CDR1 and CDR2 are LNHDA and SQIVND (reference sequence). The V end was cut by 3 bases, the J end by 8 bases, with 6 bases between.

The chain combines TRBV5-4 with TRBJ2-1; D is perhaps TRBD1 (5 bases). V was cut by 4 bases and J by 3 bases, with 11 bases left in between. Germline V gene sequence: CDR1 SGHNT, CDR2 YYREEE (reference sequence). The CDR3 contains 14 residues. The chain's CDR3 is CASSAQTDYNEQFF. CDR3 bases: TGTGCCAGCAGCGCGCAGACAGACTACAATGAGCAGTTCTTC.

The rearrangement uses TRBV11-3 and TRBJ2-1; D is ambiguous. V lost 4 bases and J lost 5, with 6 bases in between. The CDR3 is 12 amino acids. Germline CDR1 reads SGHNT; CDR2 reads YENEEA. The CDR3 protein is CASSSQNNEQFF. DNA of the CDR3: TGTGCCAGCAGCTCCCAGAACAATGAGCAGTTCTTC.

The J gene is TRBJ2-7, the V gene TRBV6-1; 7 positions match TRBD1. CDR1 and CDR2 (germline): MNHNS, SASEGT. The CDR3 totals 13 residues. Trimming at V came to 3 bases and at J to 3 bases, leaving 2 bases not matched to a gene. Written as DNA, the CDR3 is TGTGCCAGCAGTGACAGGGGGTTCTACGAGCAGTACTTC. Its protein is CASSDRGFYEQYF.

The genes are TRBV7-9 and TRBJ1-2; 9 bases align to TRBD1. Per germline, CDR1 SEHNR and CDR2 FQNEAQ (reference sequence). V dropped 2 bases and J dropped 7; count of bases not matched to a gene: 8. This CDR3 is 15 amino acids long. This chain's CDR3 is CASSLLSGTGFGYTF. The CDR3 DNA follows: TGTGCCAGCAGCTTACTATCCGGGACAGGGTTTGGCTACACCTTC.

The rearrangement links TRBV5-1 to TRBJ1-1, with a weak D call TRBD1 (6 bases). The germline V and J ends were trimmed by 4 bases and 3 bases, with 13 bases remaining between them. CDR3 length: 14 residues. Germline V gene lookup returns CDR1 SGHRS and CDR2 YFSETQ. CDR3 sequence reads: CASSQGRGDTEAFF. The CDR3 DNA follows: TGCGCCAGCAGCCAGGGGAGGGGGGACACTGAAGCTTTCTTT.

The chain uses TRBV2 and TRBJ1-1, with D unclear. The ends were cut back, 8 bases at V and 7 bases at J, with 8 bases in the middle. The germline gives CDR1 SNHLY, CDR2 FYNNEI. The CDR3 runs to 10 residues. The CDR3 region has the DNA TGTGCCAGCGCAGGTCATGAAGCTTTCTTT. Protein product: CASAGHEAFF.

This clone was counted only a few times. The chain recombines TRBV9 with TRBJ1-6; D is perhaps TRBD1 (5 bases). There are 13 residues in the CDR3. V shed 0 bases and J shed 9 bases, with 7 bases lying between them. CDR1 SGDLS and CDR2 YYNGEE come from the germline V gene. CDR3 DNA sequence: TGTGCCAGCAGCGTAGCCGGGGGTTCACCCCTCCACTTT. It translates to CASSVAGGSPLHF.

The J gene is TRBJ2-3, the V gene TRBV7-9, with a possible D match to TRBD2 (5 bases). CDR1 is SEHNR, CDR2 FQNEAQ, per germline (reference sequence). V gave up 5 bases and J gave up 0 bases, with 15 bases separating them. CDR3 size: 16 residues. The CDR3 here is CASSHGQRLSTDTQYF. The CDR3 region has the DNA TGTGCCAGCAGCCACGGGCAGCGGCTTAGCACAGATACGCAGTATTTT.

The chain uses TRBV18 and TRBJ1-4, with a tentative D call TRBD1 (5 bases). Germline V gives CDR1 KGHSH, CDR2 LQKENI. The germline V and J ends were trimmed by 5 bases and 0 bases, with 13 bases remaining between them. The CDR3 has 16 residues. The CDR3: CASSGGTAATNEKLFF. CDR3 sequence (DNA): TGTGCCAGCTCAGGCGGGACGGCTGCAACTAATGAAAAACTGTTTTTT.